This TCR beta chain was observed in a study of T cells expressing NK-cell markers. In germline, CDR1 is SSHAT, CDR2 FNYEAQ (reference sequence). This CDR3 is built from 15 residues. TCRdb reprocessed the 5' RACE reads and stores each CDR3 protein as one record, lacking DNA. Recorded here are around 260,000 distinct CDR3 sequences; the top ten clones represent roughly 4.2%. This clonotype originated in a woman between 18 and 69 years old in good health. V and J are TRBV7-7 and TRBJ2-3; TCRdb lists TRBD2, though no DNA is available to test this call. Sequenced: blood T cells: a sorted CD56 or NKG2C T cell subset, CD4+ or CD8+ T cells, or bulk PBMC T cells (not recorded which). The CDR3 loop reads CASSSLAGITDTQYF.